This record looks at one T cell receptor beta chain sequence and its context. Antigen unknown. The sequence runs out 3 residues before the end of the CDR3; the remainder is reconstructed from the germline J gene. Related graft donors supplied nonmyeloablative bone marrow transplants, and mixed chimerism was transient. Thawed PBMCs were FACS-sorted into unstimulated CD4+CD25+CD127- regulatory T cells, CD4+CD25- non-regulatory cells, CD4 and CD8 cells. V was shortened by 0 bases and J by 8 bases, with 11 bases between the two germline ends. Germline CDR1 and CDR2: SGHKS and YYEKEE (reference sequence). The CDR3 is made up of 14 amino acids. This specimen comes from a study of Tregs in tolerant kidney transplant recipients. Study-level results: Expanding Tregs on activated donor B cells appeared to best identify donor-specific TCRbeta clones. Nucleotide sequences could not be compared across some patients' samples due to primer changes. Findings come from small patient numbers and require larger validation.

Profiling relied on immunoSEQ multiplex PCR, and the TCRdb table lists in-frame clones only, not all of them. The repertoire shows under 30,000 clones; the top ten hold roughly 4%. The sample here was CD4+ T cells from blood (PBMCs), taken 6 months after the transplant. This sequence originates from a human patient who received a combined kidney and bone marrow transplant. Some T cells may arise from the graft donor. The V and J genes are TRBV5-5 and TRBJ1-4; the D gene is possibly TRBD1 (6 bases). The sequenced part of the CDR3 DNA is TGTGCCAGCAGCTTGGGGGGGCTAGGGGAAAAA. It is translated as CASSLGGLGEK. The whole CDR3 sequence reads CASSLGGLGEKLFF.